The entry below describes one TCR beta chain. The antigen is not known. Sequencing was designed to attain a depth spanning 1 in 200,000 to 1 in 1 million T cells. Produced via immunoSEQ multiplex PCR; TCRdb's table is partial and in-frame only. The top ten hold 5.6% of the sample, which has 250,000 to 350,000 clones, approximately 76% seen once. CDR3 length: 15 amino acids. V was cut by 0 bases and J by 4 bases, with 13 bases left in between. Looked up from germline, CDR1 is LGHNA and CDR2 is YNFKEQ. This specimen comes from a study of cytotoxic CD8 clonotypes in ibrutinib-treated CLL. Study as a whole: Response specimens were obtained following a median treatment duration of around 12 months, with a range of 6 to 36.

Study-level points and caveats: Rising at ibrutinib response, clonality subsequently fell back toward baseline at progression. Baseline clonality, higher than in age-matched healthy donors, tracked circulating CD8+ T-cell counts.

This chain joins TRBV4-2 and TRBJ2-7, with a possible D match to TRBD2 (7 bases). The sequence derives from a human donor with chronic lymphocytic leukemia. The sequences come from PBMCs, collected at disease progression, from a patient treated with ibrutinib. CDR3 coding DNA: TGTGCCAGCAGCCAAGAGGGGCGGGGGCAATACGAGCAGTACTTC. It yields the protein CASSQEGRGQYEQYF.